The present entry profiles one T cell receptor beta chain with its context. This entry is derived from a study of identifying expanded T cells in peripheral blood. The assay was immunoSEQ multiplex PCR, and TCRdb's table has in-frame clones only and misses some. The sample shows around 60,000 clones, about four fifths of them seen only once. This CDR3 spans 13 amino acids. Trimming removed 1 base at V and 6 bases at J, with 7 bases between. CDR1 SGHTA and CDR2 FQGNSA come from the germline V gene. This receptor was identified in a person between 18 and 75 years old in good health. This rearrangement joins TRBV7-2 to TRBJ1-5; D ambiguous. Specimen: blood. CDR3 sequence: CASSLGQSQPQHF. The CDR3 DNA is TGTGCCAGCAGCTTAGGGCAAAGTCAGCCCCAGCATTTT. The variable domain in full, with the rest retrieved from reference TRBV7-2 and TRBJ1-5, is GAGVSQSPSNKVTEKGKDVELRCDPISGHTALYWYRQSLGQGLEFLIYFQGNSAPDKSGLPSDRFSAERTGGSVSTLTIQRTQQEDSAVYLCASSLGQSQPQHFGDGTRLSIL.